This TCR beta chain originates from a study of blood T cell repertoires in COVID-19. Study-wide background: The analysed material was cDNA or gDNA that came from T cells, B-cell-depleted T cells, or PBMCs.

Per the study methods: Quantification of nucleated cells was approximated via reference gene primer amplification. Here immunoSEQ multiplex PCR was the method, and the copy in TCRdb shows in-frame clones only, minus some. V and J calls and clone size are those listed in that table; D and trimming were worked out from the DNA. The profile shows nearly 110,000 clones, about three quarters of them singletons. Germline trimming cut 7 bases from V and 9 bases from J; bases unmatched to any gene: 6. The germline V gene encodes CDR1 MNHEY and CDR2 SVGAGI. The length of the CDR3 is 14 residues. The specimen sequenced was peripheral blood. V and J are TRBV6-5 and TRBJ1-6; 10 nucleotides line up with TRBD1. The sequence derives from a man aged 65 to 85 with acute or convalescent COVID-19. The CDR3 protein is CASTETGGGSPLHF. CDR3 DNA: TGTGCCAGCACCGAGACAGGGGGCGGTTCACCCCTCCACTTT.